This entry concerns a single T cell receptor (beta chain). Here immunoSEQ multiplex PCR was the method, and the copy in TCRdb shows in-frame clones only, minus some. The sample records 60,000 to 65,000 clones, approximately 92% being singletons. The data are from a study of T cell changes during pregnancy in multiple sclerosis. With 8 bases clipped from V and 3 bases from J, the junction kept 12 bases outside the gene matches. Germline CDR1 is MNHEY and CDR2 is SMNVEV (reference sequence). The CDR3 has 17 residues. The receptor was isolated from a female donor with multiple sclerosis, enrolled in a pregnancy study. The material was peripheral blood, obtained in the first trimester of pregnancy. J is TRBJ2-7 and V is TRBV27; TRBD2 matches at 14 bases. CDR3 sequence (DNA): TGTGCCAGCGCCTCGGGACTAGCGGGAGTGGGCCACTACGAGCAGTACTTC. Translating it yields CASASGLAGVGHYEQYF.